This T cell receptor beta chain was captured in a study of blood T cells in healthy people across ages. With a J-beta primer mix and a sample-barcoded 5' primer, a second PCR ran about 7 to 11 cycles. MiXCR, applied by TCRdb to the 5' RACE reads, yields one record per CDR3 protein. The data show 780,000 or so distinct CDR3 sequences, 53% seen once. With 0 bases removed from V and 0 bases from J, the gap between germline ends came to 15 bases. The germline V gene encodes CDR1 DFQATT and CDR2 SNEGSKA (reference sequence). The CDR3 is 17 amino acids. Sequenced: blood. This chain uses TRBV20-1 with TRBJ2-4; possible D gene TRBD2, 6 bases. The receptor was isolated from an elderly man in good health. The CDR3 loop reads CSARDASRDVAKNIQYF. DNA for the CDR3: TGCAGTGCTAGAGATGCTTCGCGGGATGTAGCCAAAAACATTCAGTACTTC.